This paragraph covers one T cell receptor (beta chain) sequence. TCRdb independently ran MiXCR on the RT-PCR reads; one entry per CDR3 protein. The sample records about a million distinct CDR3 sequences, more than 15% being singletons. The CDR3 sequence is 14 residues long. Trimming cost V 5 bases and J 4 bases, with 12 bases left between them. The record originates from a study of patients and donors after allogeneic stem cell transplantation. The sequenced sample consisted of blood, either unsorted or a sorted T cell fraction (not recorded which). This receptor was identified in a human donor who was either an allogeneic HSCT recipient or a stem cell or donor lymphocyte infusion donor (not recorded which). It is not recorded whose cells these are; they may come from a transplant donor. The V and J genes are TRBV12-3 or TRBV12-4 and TRBJ2-1; D remains unclear. This chain's CDR3 is CASSRSRIYNEQFF. CDR3 coding DNA: TGTGCCAGCAGTCGCTCCAGGATTTACAATGAGCAGTTCTTC.